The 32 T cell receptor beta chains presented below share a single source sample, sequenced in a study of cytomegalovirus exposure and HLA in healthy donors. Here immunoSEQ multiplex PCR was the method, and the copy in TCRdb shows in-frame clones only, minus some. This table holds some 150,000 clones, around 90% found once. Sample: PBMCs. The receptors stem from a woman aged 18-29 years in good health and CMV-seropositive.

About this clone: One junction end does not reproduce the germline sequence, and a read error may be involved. DNA of the CDR3: TGTGCCAGCAGCCCCGGGACAGGGATTGGAGACACCATATATTTT. Protein: CASSPGTGIGDTIYF. This chain links TRBV7-3 with TRBJ1-3; 9 nucleotides align to TRBD1. There are 15 residues in the CDR3. CDR1 SGHTA and CDR2 FQGTGA come from the germline V gene.

The DNA of the CDR3 is TGTGCCAGCAGCTTACAGGGAGGGAATGGCTACACCTTC. This encodes CASSLQGGNGYTF. The V and J genes are TRBV9 and TRBJ1-2; weak D call: TRBD1 (6 bases). V lost 4 bases to trimming and J lost 6 bases, with 13 bases between them. The germline V gene has CDR1 SGDLS and CDR2 YYNGEE. This CDR3 has 13 amino acids.

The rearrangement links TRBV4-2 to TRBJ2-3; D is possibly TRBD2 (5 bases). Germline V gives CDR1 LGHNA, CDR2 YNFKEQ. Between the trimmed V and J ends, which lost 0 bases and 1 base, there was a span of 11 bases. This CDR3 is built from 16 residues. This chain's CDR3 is CASSQDPLGGTDTQYF. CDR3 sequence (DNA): TGTGCCAGCAGCCAAGATCCCCTCGGGGGCACAGATACGCAGTATTTT.

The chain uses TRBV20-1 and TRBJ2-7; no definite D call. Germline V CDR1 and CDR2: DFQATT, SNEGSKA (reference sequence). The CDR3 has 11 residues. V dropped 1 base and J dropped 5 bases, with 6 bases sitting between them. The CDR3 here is CSARALHEQYF. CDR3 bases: TGCAGTGCTAGAGCCCTTCACGAGCAGTACTTC.

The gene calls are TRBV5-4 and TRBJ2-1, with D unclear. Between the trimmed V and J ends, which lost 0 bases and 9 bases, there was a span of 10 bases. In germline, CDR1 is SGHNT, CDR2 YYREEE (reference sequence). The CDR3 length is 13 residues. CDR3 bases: TGTGCCAGCAGCTTGGGAGGTGTAGGTGAGCAGTTCTTC. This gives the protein CASSLGGVGEQFF. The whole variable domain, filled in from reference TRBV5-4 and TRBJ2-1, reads ETGVTQSPTHLIKTRGQQVTLRCSSQSGHNTVSWYQQALGQGPQFIFQYYREEENGRGNFPPRFSGLQFPNYSSELNVNALELDDSALYLCASSLGGVGEQFFGPGTRLTVL.

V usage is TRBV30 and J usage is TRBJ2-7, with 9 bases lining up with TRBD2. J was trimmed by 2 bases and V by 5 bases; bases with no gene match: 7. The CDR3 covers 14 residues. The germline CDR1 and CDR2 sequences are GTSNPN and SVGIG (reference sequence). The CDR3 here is CAWDKGLAPYEQYF. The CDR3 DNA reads TGTGCCTGGGATAAGGGACTAGCCCCCTACGAGCAGTACTTC. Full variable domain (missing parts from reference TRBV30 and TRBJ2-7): SQTIHQWPATLVQPVGSPLSLECTVEGTSNPNLYWYRQAAGRGLQLLFYSVGIGQISSEVPQNLSASRPQDRQFILSSKKLLLSDSGFYLCAWDKGLAPYEQYFGPGTRLTVT.

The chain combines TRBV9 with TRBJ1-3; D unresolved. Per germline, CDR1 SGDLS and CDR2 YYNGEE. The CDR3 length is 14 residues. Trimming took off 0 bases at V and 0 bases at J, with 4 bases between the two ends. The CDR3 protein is CASSVDHSGNTIYF. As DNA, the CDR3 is TGTGCCAGCAGCGTAGATCACTCTGGAAACACCATATATTTT.

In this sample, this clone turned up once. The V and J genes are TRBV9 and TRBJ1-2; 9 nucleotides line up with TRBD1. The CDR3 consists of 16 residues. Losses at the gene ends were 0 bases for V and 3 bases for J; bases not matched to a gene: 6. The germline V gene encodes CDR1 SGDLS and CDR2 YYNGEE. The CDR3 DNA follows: TGTGCCAGCAGCGTAGACGGGACAGGGATCCACTATGGCTACACCTTC. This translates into CASSVDGTGIHYGYTF.

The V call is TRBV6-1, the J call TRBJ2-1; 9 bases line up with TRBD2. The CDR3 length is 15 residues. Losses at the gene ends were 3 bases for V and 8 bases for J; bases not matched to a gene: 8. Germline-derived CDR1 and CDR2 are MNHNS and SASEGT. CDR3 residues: CASSDPAGGQDEQFF. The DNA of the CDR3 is TGTGCCAGCAGTGACCCGGCGGGGGGGCAGGATGAGCAGTTCTTC.

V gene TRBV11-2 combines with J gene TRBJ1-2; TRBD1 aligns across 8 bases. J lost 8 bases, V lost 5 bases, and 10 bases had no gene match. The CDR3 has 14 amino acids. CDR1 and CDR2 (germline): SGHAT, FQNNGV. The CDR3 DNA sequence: TGTGCCAGCAGCCCCCGACAGGGGAGGTCGGGCTACACCTTC. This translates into CASSPRQGRSGYTF.

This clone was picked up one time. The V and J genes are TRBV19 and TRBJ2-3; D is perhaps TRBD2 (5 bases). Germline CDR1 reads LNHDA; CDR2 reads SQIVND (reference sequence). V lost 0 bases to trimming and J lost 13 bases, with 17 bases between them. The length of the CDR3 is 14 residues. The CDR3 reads CASSIEATGLGKYF. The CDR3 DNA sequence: TGTGCCAGTAGTATAGAAGCTACGGGGTTGGGGAAGTATTTT.

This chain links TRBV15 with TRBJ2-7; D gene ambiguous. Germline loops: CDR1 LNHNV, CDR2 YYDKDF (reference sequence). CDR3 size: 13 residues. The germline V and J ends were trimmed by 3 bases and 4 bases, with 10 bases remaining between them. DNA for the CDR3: TGTGCCACCAGCAGCCGGCCCGGGTACGAGCAGTACTTC. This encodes CATSSRPGYEQYF.

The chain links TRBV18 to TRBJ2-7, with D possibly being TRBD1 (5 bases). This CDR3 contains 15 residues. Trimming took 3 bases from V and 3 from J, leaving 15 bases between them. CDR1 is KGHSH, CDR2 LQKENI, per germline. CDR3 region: CASSPATVSNYEQYF. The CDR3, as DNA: TGTGCCAGCTCACCCGCGACAGTGAGTAACTACGAGCAGTACTTC.

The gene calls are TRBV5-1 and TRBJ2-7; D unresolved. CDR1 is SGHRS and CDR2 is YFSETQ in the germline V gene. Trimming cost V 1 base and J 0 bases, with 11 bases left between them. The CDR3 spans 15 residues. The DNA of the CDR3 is TGCGCCAGCAGCTTGACGGTCCTTAGCTCCTACGAGCAGTACTTC. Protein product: CASSLTVLSSYEQYF.

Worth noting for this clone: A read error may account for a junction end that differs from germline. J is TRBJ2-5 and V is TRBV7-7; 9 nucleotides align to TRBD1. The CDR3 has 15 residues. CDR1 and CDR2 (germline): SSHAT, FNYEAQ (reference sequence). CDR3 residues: CASSLGTGPQETQYF. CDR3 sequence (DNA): TGTGCTAGCAGCTTAGGGACAGGGCCGCAAGAGACCCAGTACTTC.

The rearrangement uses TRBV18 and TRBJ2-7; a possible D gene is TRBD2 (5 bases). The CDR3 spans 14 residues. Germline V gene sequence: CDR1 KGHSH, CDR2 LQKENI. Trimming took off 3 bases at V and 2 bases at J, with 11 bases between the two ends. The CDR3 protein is CASSPEDGAYEQYF. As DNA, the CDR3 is TGTGCCAGCTCACCGGAGGACGGAGCCTACGAGCAGTACTTC.

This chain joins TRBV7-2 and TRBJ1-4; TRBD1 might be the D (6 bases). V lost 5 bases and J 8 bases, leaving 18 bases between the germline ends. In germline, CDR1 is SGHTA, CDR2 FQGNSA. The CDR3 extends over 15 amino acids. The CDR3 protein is CASSPSQGRGEKLFF. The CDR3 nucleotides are TGTGCCAGCAGCCCCTCACAGGGAAGGGGAGAAAAACTGTTTTTT.

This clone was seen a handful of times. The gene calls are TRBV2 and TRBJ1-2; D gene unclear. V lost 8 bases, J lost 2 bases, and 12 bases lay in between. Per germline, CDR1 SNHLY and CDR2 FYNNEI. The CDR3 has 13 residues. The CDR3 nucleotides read TGTGCCAGCGGAGGGAAGCCCAACTATGGCTACACCTTC. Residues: CASGGKPNYGYTF. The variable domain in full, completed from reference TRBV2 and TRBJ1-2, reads EPEVTQTPSHQVTQMGQEVILRCVPISNHLYFYWYRQILGQKVEFLVSFYNNEISEKSEIFDDQFSVERPDGSNFTLKIRSTKLEDSAMYFCASGGKPNYGYTFGSGTRLTVV.

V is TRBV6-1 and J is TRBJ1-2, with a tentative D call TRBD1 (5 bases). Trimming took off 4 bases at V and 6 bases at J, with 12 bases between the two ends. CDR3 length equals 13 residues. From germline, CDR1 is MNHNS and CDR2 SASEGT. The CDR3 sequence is CASSGRRDDGYTF. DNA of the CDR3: TGTGCCAGCAGTGGCCGCAGGGATGATGGCTACACCTTC.

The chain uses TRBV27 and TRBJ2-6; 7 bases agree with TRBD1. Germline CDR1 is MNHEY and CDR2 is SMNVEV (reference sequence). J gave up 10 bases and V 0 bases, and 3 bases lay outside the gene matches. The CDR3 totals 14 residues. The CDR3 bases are TGTGCCAGCAGTTTATCGACAGGGATAAACGTCCTGACTTTC. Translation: CASSLSTGINVLTF.

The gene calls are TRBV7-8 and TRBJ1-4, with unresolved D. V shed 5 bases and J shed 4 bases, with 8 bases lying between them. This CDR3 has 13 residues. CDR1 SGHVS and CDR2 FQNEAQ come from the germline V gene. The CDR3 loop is CASSPLYNEKLFF. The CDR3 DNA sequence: TGTGCCAGCAGCCCCCTTTATAATGAAAAACTGTTTTTT.

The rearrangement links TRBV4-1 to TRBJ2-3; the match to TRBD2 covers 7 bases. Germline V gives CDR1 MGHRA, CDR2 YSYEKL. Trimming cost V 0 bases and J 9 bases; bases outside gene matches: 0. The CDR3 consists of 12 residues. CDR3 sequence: CASSQERGTQYF. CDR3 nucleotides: TGCGCCAGCAGCCAAGAGCGGGGGACGCAGTATTTT.

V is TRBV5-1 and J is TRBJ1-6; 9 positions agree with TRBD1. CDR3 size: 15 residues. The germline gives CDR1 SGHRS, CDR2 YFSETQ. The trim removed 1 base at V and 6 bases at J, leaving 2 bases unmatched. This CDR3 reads CASSLPQGANSPLHF. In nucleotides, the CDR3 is TGCGCCAGCAGCTTGCCACAGGGGGCTAATTCACCCCTCCACTTT.

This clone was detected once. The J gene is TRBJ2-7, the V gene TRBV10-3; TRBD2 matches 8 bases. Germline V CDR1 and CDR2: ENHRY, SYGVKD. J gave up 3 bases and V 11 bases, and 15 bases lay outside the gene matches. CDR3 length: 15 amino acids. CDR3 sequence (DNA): TGTGCCGCCGGTTCAAGAGCGGGAGAGAACTACGAGCAGTACTTC. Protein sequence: CAAGSRAGENYEQYF.

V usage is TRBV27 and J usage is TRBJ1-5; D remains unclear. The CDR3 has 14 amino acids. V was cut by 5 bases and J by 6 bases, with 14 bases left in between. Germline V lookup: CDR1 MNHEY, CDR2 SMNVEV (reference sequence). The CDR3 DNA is TGTGCCAGCAGTCCCCTTACGCTACTTCAGCCCCAGCATTTT. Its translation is CASSPLTLLQPQHF.

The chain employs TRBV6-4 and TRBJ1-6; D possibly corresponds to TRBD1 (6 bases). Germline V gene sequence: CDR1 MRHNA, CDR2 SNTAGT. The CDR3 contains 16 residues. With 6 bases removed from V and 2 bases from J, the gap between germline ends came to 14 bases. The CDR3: CASRAEQGAYNSPLHF. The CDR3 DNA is TGTGCCAGCAGGGCGGAACAGGGAGCCTATAATTCACCCCTCCACTTT.

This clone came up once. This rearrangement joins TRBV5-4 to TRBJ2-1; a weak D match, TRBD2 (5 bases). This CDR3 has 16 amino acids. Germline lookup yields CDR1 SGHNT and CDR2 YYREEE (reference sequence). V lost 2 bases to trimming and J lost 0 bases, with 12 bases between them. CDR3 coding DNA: TGTGCCAGCAGCTTACCGCGGGTCGGCTCCTACAATGAGCAGTTCTTC. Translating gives CASSLPRVGSYNEQFF.

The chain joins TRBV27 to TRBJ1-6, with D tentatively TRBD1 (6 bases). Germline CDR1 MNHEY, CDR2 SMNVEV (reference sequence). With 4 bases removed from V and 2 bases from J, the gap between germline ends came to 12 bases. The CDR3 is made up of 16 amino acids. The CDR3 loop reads CASSSLQGTYNSPLHF. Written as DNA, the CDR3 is TGTGCCAGCAGTTCTCTACAGGGTACCTATAATTCACCCCTCCACTTT.

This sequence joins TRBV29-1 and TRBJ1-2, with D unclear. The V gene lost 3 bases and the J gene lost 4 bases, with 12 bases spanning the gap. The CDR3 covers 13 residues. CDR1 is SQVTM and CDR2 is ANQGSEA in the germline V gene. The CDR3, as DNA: TGCAGCGTTGACGGAGAAGTAACCTATGGCTACACCTTC. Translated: CSVDGEVTYGYTF. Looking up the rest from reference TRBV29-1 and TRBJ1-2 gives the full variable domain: SAVISQKPSRDICQRGTSLTIQCQVDSQVTMMFWYRQQPGQSLTLIATANQGSEATYESGFVIDKFPISRPNLTFSTLTVSNMSPEDSSIYLCSVDGEVTYGYTFGSGTRLTVV.

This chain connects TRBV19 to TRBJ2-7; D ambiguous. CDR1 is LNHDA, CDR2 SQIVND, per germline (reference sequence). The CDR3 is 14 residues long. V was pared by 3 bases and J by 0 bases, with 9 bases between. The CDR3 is CASSISILSYEQYF. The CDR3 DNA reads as TGTGCCAGTAGTATCTCCATACTCTCCTACGAGCAGTACTTC.

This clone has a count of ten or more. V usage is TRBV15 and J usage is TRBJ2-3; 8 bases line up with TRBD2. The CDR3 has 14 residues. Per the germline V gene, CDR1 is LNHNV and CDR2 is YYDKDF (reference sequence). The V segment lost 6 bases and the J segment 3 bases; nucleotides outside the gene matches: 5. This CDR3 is CATSRGGVTDTQYF. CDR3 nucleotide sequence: TGTGCCACCAGTCGGGGGGGGGTAACAGATACGCAGTATTTT.

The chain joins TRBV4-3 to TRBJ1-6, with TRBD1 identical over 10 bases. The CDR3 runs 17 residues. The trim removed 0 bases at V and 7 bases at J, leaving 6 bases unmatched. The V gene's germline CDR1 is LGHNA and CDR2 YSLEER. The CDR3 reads CASSQDLDRGQNSPLHF. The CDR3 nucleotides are TGCGCCAGCAGCCAAGATCTTGACAGGGGGCAGAATTCACCCCTCCACTTT.